The subject of this entry is one T cell receptor beta chain. Mismatch with germline at one junction end may stem from a read error. The CDR3 has 15 amino acids. The data were obtained in a study of prognosis after radiotherapy for stage I lung cancer. Study-level information: Around 13 of the patients presented with newly diagnosed primary stage I lung tumors; roughly 5 had oligometastatic NSCLC following surgical resection of the primary tumor.

Every patient was node-negative on CT and PET/CT and lacked prior chemotherapy, radiotherapy or other malignancies. From genomic DNA, two-round multiplex PCR was used to amplify TCR beta CDR3. TRBV and TRBJ genes each had their own specific primers in first-round PCR. From the multiplex PCR reads, TCRdb called clonotypes with MiXCR, one entry per CDR3 protein. The sample shows under 13,000 distinct CDR3 sequences, roughly 56% of them seen only once. This TCR was recovered from a donor at least 50 years old with non-small cell lung cancer. V gene TRBV12-3 or TRBV12-4 combines with J gene TRBJ1-1, with D possibly matching TRBD1 (6 bases). The sequencing here drew on PBMCs, taken before or after stereotactic body radiation therapy (not recorded which). The CDR3 coding sequence is TGTGCCAGCAGGCCCGGGACATGGGTGAACACTGAATCTTTCTTT. Its translation is CASRPGTWVNTESFF.